This T cell receptor (beta chain) is from a study of cytomegalovirus exposure and HLA in healthy donors. Assay used: immunoSEQ multiplex PCR; TCRdb lists only in-frame clones, some missing. The sample lists about 280,000 clones, approximately 88% seen once, with around 0.9% in the top ten. This CDR3 spans 17 amino acids. V trimming: 4 bases; J trimming: 4 bases; junction bases outside the gene matches: 11. Germline loops: CDR1 SGHNT, CDR2 YYREEE (reference sequence). The chain joins TRBV5-4 to TRBJ2-3, with 11 bases that match TRBD2. The sequence was obtained from a woman in her late teens or twenties in good health and CMV-seronegative. The sample taken for sequencing was PBMCs. The CDR3 protein is CASSTTPTSGSSDTQYF. The CDR3 DNA reads TGTGCCAGCAGCACTACCCCAACTAGCGGGAGTTCAGATACGCAGTATTTT. Full variable domain (outside the CDR3, taken from reference TRBV5-4 and TRBJ2-3): ETGVTQSPTHLIKTRGQQVTLRCSSQSGHNTVSWYQQALGQGPQFIFQYYREEENGRGNFPPRFSGLQFPNYSSELNVNALELDDSALYLCASSTTPTSGSSDTQYFGPGTRLTVL.